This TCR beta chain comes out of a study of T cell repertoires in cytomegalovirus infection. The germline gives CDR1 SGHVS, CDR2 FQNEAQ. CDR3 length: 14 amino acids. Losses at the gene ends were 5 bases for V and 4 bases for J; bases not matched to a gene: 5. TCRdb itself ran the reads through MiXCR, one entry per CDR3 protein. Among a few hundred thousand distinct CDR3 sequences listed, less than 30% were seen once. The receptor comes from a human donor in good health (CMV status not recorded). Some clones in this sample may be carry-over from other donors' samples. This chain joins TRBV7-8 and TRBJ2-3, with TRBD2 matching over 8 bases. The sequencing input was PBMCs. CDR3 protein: CASSPSSGSDTQYF. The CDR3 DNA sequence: TGTGCCAGCAGCCCCTCTAGCGGGTCAGATACGCAGTATTTT.